This TCR beta chain originates from a study of OX40 agonist ivuxolimab in advanced cancers. At the level of the study: Ivuxolimab, which patients received intravenously every 2 weeks, was dosed at 0.01 to 10 mg/kg.

This CDR3 contains 12 residues. TCRdb's table, derived via immunoSEQ multiplex PCR, lists solely in-frame clones and lacks some. The repertoire holds approximately 72,000 clones, 84% seen once, with around 0.77% in the top ten. This clonotype originated in an adult with an advanced solid tumor such as melanoma, head and neck, liver or kidney cancer. The chain couples TRBV21-1 to TRBJ1-1; the DNA was not compared with TRBD1, the D call given in the table. TRBV21-1 is a pseudogene locus. The sample in question was CD4+ or CD8+ T cells sorted from blood, obtained in a trial of the OX40 agonist ivuxolimab. CDR3: CASSNTTGGAFF. DNA of the CDR3: TGTGCCAGCAGCAATACTACAGGGGGAGCTTTCTTT.